This entry lists 31 T cell receptor beta chains sequenced from one sample in a study of beta chain features in type 1 diabetes. Sequencing targeted expressed TCRB transcripts, as all isolated RNA had been reverse transcribed. Repertoires were generated with immunoSEQ multiplex PCR, while TCRdb's copy carries only in-frame clones and drops some. This sample yields about 240,000 clones, of which about 30% are seen a single time; approximately 4% belongs to the top ten. Sequenced input: central memory CD4+ T cells from blood. Source of these receptors: a man aged 30 to 45 in good health.

To note about this clone: This probably arose from a read error, given a far larger clone one base away. V gene TRBV10-3 combines with J gene TRBJ2-1, with 7 positions matching TRBD2. Germline lookup yields CDR1 ENHRY and CDR2 SYGVKD. Losses at the gene ends were 2 bases for V and 8 bases for J; bases not matched to a gene: 9. The CDR3 runs to 15 residues. The CDR3 loop reads CAISEAMREMHEQFF. CDR3 DNA sequence: TGTGCCATCAGTGAGGCGATGCGGGAGATGCATGAGCAGTTCTTC.

The sample holds a few counts of this clone. This chain links TRBV4-2 with TRBJ2-3; tentatively, D is TRBD1 (6 bases). The germline V gene has CDR1 LGHNA and CDR2 YNFKEQ. V shed 1 base and J shed 2 bases, with 10 bases lying between them. The CDR3 spans 15 residues. For the CDR3, the DNA is TGTGCCAGCAGCCAAGTGGACAGCGACACAGATACGCAGTATTTT. Translation: CASSQVDSDTDTQYF.

The chain uses TRBV5-1 and TRBJ1-5, with a possible D match to TRBD1 (6 bases). Per the germline V gene, CDR1 is SGHRS and CDR2 is YFSETQ. The CDR3 extends over 15 amino acids. V lost 5 bases, J lost 4 bases, and 16 bases lay in between. The CDR3 here is CASRQGTEFNQPQHF. In nucleotides, the CDR3 is TGCGCCAGCAGGCAGGGGACGGAGTTTAATCAGCCCCAGCATTTT. Combining the CDR3 with reference TRBV5-1 and TRBJ1-5 gives the whole variable domain KAGVTQTPRYLIKTRGQQVTLSCSPISGHRSVSWYQQTPGQGLQFLFEYFSETQRNKGNFPGRFSGRQFSNSRSEMNVSTLELGDSALYLCASRQGTEFNQPQHFGDGTRLSIL.

The table lists this clone with a few counts. V is TRBV9 and J is TRBJ1-4; D remains unclear. From germline, CDR1 is SGDLS and CDR2 YYNGEE. Trimming shortened V by 0 bases and J by 0 bases, and 6 bases separated the two germline ends. CDR3 length equals 15 residues. CDR3 sequence (DNA): TGTGCCAGCAGCGTAGGGCCGGCAACTAATGAAAAACTGTTTTTT. Protein product: CASSVGPATNEKLFF.

The CDR3 bases are TGTGCCTGGAGTCCGATCGGTGAAAAACTGTTTTTT. Encoded protein: CAWSPIGEKLFF. The chain employs TRBV30 and TRBJ1-4; D gene ambiguous. Germline V lookup: CDR1 GTSNPN, CDR2 SVGIG (reference sequence). There are 12 residues in the CDR3. The V and J ends lost 2 bases and 7 bases respectively, with 8 bases between them.

This clone turned up a few times. The CDR3 DNA reads as TGTGCCAGCAGTTACAAGGTTACAGGAGGGGAGCAGTTCTTC. Amino acid sequence: CASSYKVTGGEQFF. This chain links TRBV6-5 with TRBJ2-1, with D maybe TRBD2 (6 bases). From germline, CDR1 is MNHEY and CDR2 SVGAGI. There are 14 residues in the CDR3. The V end was cut by 2 bases, the J end by 10 bases, with 15 bases between.

This clone has more than one count but fewer than ten. The chain carries TRBV5-5 and TRBJ1-3; TRBD1 might be the D (6 bases). The CDR3 has 17 residues. Germline V CDR1 and CDR2: SGHKS, YYEKEE (reference sequence). Trimming stripped 2 bases from V and 7 bases from J, with 22 bases between. DNA of the CDR3: TGTGCCAGCAGCTTTATCGGTGGCGGCAGGGGAGTGAACACCATATATTTT. Its translation is CASSFIGGGRGVNTIYF.

The table lists this clone with a few counts. This rearrangement joins TRBV11-2 to TRBJ2-1; TRBD2 agrees at 8 bases. Germline V CDR1 and CDR2: SGHAT, FQNNGV. The V segment lost 1 base and the J segment 6 bases; nucleotides outside the gene matches: 5. CDR3 size: 15 residues. The CDR3: CASSLGGGKTNEQFF. DNA of the CDR3: TGTGCCAGCAGCTTAGGCGGGGGGAAAACCAATGAGCAGTTCTTC. The full variable domain, completed using reference TRBV11-2 and TRBJ2-1, is EAGVAQSPRYKIIEKRQSVAFWCNPISGHATLYWYQQILGQGPKLLIQFQNNGVVDDSQLPKDRFSAERLKGVDSTLKIQPAKLEDSAVYLCASSLGGGKTNEQFFGPGTRLTVL.

The chain is built from TRBV27 and TRBJ2-2; 8 nucleotides line up with TRBD2. The CDR3 has 17 residues. In germline, CDR1 is MNHEY, CDR2 SMNVEV (reference sequence). Unmatched junction bases numbered 10, after V lost 7 bases and J lost 0 bases. CDR3 in amino acids: CASMRGGLAANTGELFF. The CDR3 coding sequence is TGTGCCAGCATGAGGGGTGGACTAGCCGCGAACACCGGGGAGCTGTTTTTT.

This clone was observed at least ten times. V is TRBV18 and J is TRBJ2-3, with 13 bases lining up with TRBD2. The CDR3 runs to 17 residues. The trim removed 5 bases at V and 3 bases at J, leaving 8 bases unmatched. Germline loops: CDR1 KGHSH, CDR2 LQKENI. In nucleotides, the CDR3 is TGTGCCAGCTCAACTGGGACTAGCGGGGCTGGAACAGATACGCAGTATTTT. Amino acid sequence: CASSTGTSGAGTDTQYF. The variable domain in full, completed from reference TRBV18 and TRBJ2-3, reads NAGVMQNPRHLVRRRGQEARLRCSPMKGHSHVYWYRQLPEEGLKFMVYLQKENIIDESGMPKERFSAEFPKEGPSILRIQQVVRGDSAAYFCASSTGTSGAGTDTQYFGPGTRLTVL.

Points on this clone: Just one base apart from a much larger clone, this may be a read error. The chain links TRBV30 to TRBJ2-1; TRBD2 agrees at 10 bases. CDR3 length equals 15 residues. The J segment lost 2 bases and the V segment lost 4 bases, leaving 5 bases of the junction unmatched. CDR1 and CDR2 (germline): GTSNPN, SVGIG (reference sequence). CDR3: CAWTSGSSAYNEQFF. The CDR3 DNA reads as TGTGCCTGGACTAGCGGGAGCAGCGCCTACAATGAGCAGTTCTTC. Complete variable domain (other parts from reference TRBV30 and TRBJ2-1): SQTIHQWPATLVQPVGSPLSLECTVEGTSNPNLYWYRQAAGRGLQLLFYSVGIGQISSEVPQNLSASRPQDRQFILSSKKLLLSDSGFYLCAWTSGSSAYNEQFFGPGTRLTVL.

This clone was detected a few times. The rearrangement uses TRBV19 and TRBJ2-4; possible D gene TRBD1, 7 bases. This CDR3 region has 14 residues. Looked up from germline, CDR1 is LNHDA and CDR2 is SQIVND (reference sequence). V was trimmed by 3 bases and J by 7 bases, leaving 13 bases between them. As DNA, the CDR3 is TGTGCCAGTAGTATCCGCAGGGGGGAGAACATTCAGTACTTC. Protein: CASSIRRGENIQYF.

V usage is TRBV7-9 and J usage is TRBJ1-2; TRBD1 agrees at 9 bases. This CDR3 is built from 15 residues. The J segment lost 0 bases and the V segment lost 5 bases, leaving 4 bases of the junction unmatched. Germline V CDR1 and CDR2: SEHNR, FQNEAQ (reference sequence). The CDR3 loop reads CASSPRDRANYGYTF. The CDR3 DNA reads TGTGCCAGCAGCCCGAGGGACAGGGCTAACTATGGCTACACCTTC.

The sample holds a few counts of this clone. The chain carries TRBV10-2 and TRBJ2-3; D not resolved. This CDR3 is 13 amino acids long. V shed 4 bases and J shed 5 bases, with 10 bases lying between them. Looked up from germline, CDR1 is WSHSY and CDR2 is SAAADI. The chain's CDR3 is CASSGSSQDTQYF. CDR3 in DNA: TGCGCCAGCAGTGGGTCTTCGCAAGATACGCAGTATTTT.

This clone occurred many times. The chain uses TRBV2 and TRBJ1-4; D gene uncertain. Deletions cut 7 bases from V and 4 bases from J, with 10 bases between. CDR1 is SNHLY, CDR2 FYNNEI, per germline. CDR3 size: 13 residues. The CDR3 coding sequence is TGTGCCAGCATTAGGGAACGTAATGAAAAACTGTTTTTT. It specifies CASIRERNEKLFF.

This clone has just a few counts. V and J are TRBV15 and TRBJ2-3, with 9 bases that match TRBD2. CDR1 and CDR2 from the germline V gene are LNHNV and YYDKDF (reference sequence). CDR3 length: 17 amino acids. V lost 3 bases and J lost 0; bases outside the gene matches: 7. The chain's CDR3 is CATSSRLAALSTDTQYF. In DNA, the CDR3 is TGTGCCACCAGCAGCCGACTAGCGGCCCTTAGCACAGATACGCAGTATTTT.

This clone was seen a handful of times. DNA for the CDR3: TGTGCCAGCCTGTACGCAGATACGCAGTATTTT. Translating it yields CASLYADTQYF. The V call is TRBV28, the J call TRBJ2-3; D is ambiguous. This CDR3 comprises 11 residues. Germline V gene data show CDR1 as MDHEN and CDR2 as SYDVKM. V lost 8 bases and J lost 4, with 7 bases in between. The variable domain in full, with the rest retrieved from reference TRBV28 and TRBJ2-3, is DVKVTQSSRYLVKRTGEKVFLECVQDMDHENMFWYRQDPGLGLRLIYFSYDVKMKEKGDIPEGYSVSREKKERFSLILESASTNQTSMYLCASLYADTQYFGPGTRLTVL.

The chain has TRBV13 and TRBJ2-7, with 10 bases identical to TRBD2. The germline CDR1 and CDR2 sequences are PRHDT and FYEKMQ (reference sequence). This CDR3 is 16 amino acids long. With V trimmed by 4 bases and J by 4 bases, 10 bases remained unmatched. CDR3 amino acids: CASSYGKPSGGYEQYF. In DNA form, the CDR3 reads TGTGCCAGCAGCTACGGTAAACCTAGCGGGGGATACGAGCAGTACTTC.

The chain joins TRBV11-2 to TRBJ2-1; 7 positions agree with TRBD2. CDR3 length equals 16 residues. Trimming cost V 9 bases and J 4 bases; bases outside gene matches: 15. The germline gives CDR1 SGHAT, CDR2 FQNNGV. The CDR3 DNA reads as TGTGCCAGTCTCCAATCAGGCGGGAGCGAATACAATGAGCAGTTCTTC. It yields the protein CASLQSGGSEYNEQFF.

This rearrangement joins TRBV20-1 to TRBJ2-7; D is unresolved. CDR3 length equals 11 residues. Looked up from germline, CDR1 is DFQATT and CDR2 is SNEGSKA (reference sequence). V was clipped by 5 bases and J by 2 bases, with 7 bases between them. The CDR3 sequence is CSAAPTYEQYF. CDR3 nucleotides: TGCAGTGCTGCGCCAACCTACGAGCAGTACTTC.

This sequence joins TRBV5-4 and TRBJ2-7, with 8 bases fitting TRBD2. The CDR3 runs 16 residues. Germline V gene lookup returns CDR1 SGHNT and CDR2 YYREEE (reference sequence). V was clipped by 0 bases and J by 3 bases; unmatched bases: 8. For the CDR3, the DNA is TGTGCCAGCAGCTTGGCCTTCGGGACTAGTGACTACGAGCAGTACTTC. It is translated as CASSLAFGTSDYEQYF.

The chain is built from TRBV5-4 and TRBJ2-7; TRBD2 matches 7 bases. The CDR3 has 17 residues. The V gene's germline CDR1 is SGHNT and CDR2 YYREEE (reference sequence). With V trimmed by 2 bases and J by 4 bases, 15 bases remained unmatched. CDR3 residues: CASSFGGGGTGKYEQYF. The CDR3 nucleotides read TGTGCCAGCAGCTTTGGCGGGGGTGGAACAGGAAAGTACGAGCAGTACTTC.

Remarks on this clone: This same CDR3 is encoded by further DNA sequences in the sample. The gene calls are TRBV20-1 and TRBJ1-2; no firm D call. This CDR3 is built from 11 residues. The germline V gene encodes CDR1 DFQATT and CDR2 SNEGSKA (reference sequence). V lost 0 bases, J lost 8 bases, and 7 bases lay in between. CDR3 nucleotide sequence: TGCAGTGCTAGAGACCTGGAGGGCTACACCTTC. Translating it yields CSARDLEGYTF.

This clone was recorded at least ten times. CDR3 sequence: CASSPTATSTQYF. The CDR3 DNA is TGTGCCAGCAGCCCAACCGCGACATCGACCCAGTACTTC. The chain is built from TRBV27 and TRBJ2-5, with D uncertain. This CDR3 has 13 residues. Trimming shortened V by 6 bases and J by 7 bases, and 15 bases separated the two germline ends. CDR1 and CDR2 (germline): MNHEY, SMNVEV (reference sequence).

The V call is TRBV29-1, the J call TRBJ1-5, with a possible D match to TRBD1 (5 bases). Germline V gives CDR1 SQVTM, CDR2 ANQGSEA. V was clipped by 0 bases and J by 6 bases, with 21 bases between them. This CDR3 has 17 amino acids. CDR3 sequence: CSVEDIGAVMLGQPQHF. The CDR3 DNA is TGCAGCGTTGAAGATATAGGGGCAGTTATGTTAGGTCAGCCCCAGCATTTT. Combining the CDR3 with reference TRBV29-1 and TRBJ1-5 gives the whole variable domain SAVISQKPSRDICQRGTSLTIQCQVDSQVTMMFWYRQQPGQSLTLIATANQGSEATYESGFVIDKFPISRPNLTFSTLTVSNMSPEDSSIYLCSVEDIGAVMLGQPQHFGDGTRLSIL.

This rearrangement joins TRBV5-8 to TRBJ2-5; D is perhaps TRBD1 or TRBD2 (5 bases each). Trimming cost V 4 bases and J 5 bases, with 12 bases left between them. Germline V gene lookup returns CDR1 SGHTS and CDR2 YDEGEE. The CDR3 runs to 13 residues. DNA of the CDR3: TGTGCCAGCAGCCTGGGACCGACGGAGACCCAGTACTTC. Encoded protein: CASSLGPTETQYF.

This clone was seen a few times. The J gene is TRBJ1-4, the V gene TRBV7-2; a possible D gene is TRBD1 (6 bases). Trimming pared 5 bases from V and 4 bases from J, leaving 14 bases between. CDR3 length: 15 residues. Germline V gene data show CDR1 as SGHTA and CDR2 as FQGNSA. For the CDR3, the DNA is TGTGCCAGCAGCCCCGTAGGAGGGGGTAATGAAAAACTGTTTTTT. This codes for CASSPVGGGNEKLFF.

The V gene is TRBV28, the J gene TRBJ2-1; D is unclear. The V end was cut by 5 bases, the J end by 3 bases, with 14 bases between. Germline assignment: CDR1 MDHEN and CDR2 SYDVKM. The CDR3 is 15 residues long. CDR3 in DNA: TGTGCCAGCAGTCCCCGATTAGCTGGCTACAATGAGCAGTTCTTC. It codes for CASSPRLAGYNEQFF.

The chain carries TRBV18 and TRBJ2-1; 7 positions agree with TRBD2. This CDR3 is 16 amino acids long. Trimming at V came to 0 bases and at J to 0 bases, leaving 2 bases not matched to a gene. Germline CDR1 and CDR2: KGHSH and LQKENI. CDR3 DNA: TGTGCCAGCTCACCACCCGGGGGGAGCTCCTACAATGAGCAGTTCTTC. Translating it yields CASSPPGGSSYNEQFF. The entire variable domain, with the rest obtained from reference TRBV18 and TRBJ2-1, is as follows: NAGVMQNPRHLVRRRGQEARLRCSPMKGHSHVYWYRQLPEEGLKFMVYLQKENIIDESGMPKERFSAEFPKEGPSILRIQQVVRGDSAAYFCASSPPGGSSYNEQFFGPGTRLTVL.

The chain joins TRBV27 to TRBJ2-6; tentatively, D is TRBD1 (6 bases). The germline V gene encodes CDR1 MNHEY and CDR2 SMNVEV (reference sequence). Deletions cut 5 bases from V and 3 bases from J, with 8 bases between. The CDR3 contains 14 residues. For the CDR3, the DNA is TGTGCCAGCAGTCAGGGGTTTGGGGCCAACGTCCTGACTTTC. Translating it yields CASSQGFGANVLTF.

Regarding this clone: The sample holds other DNA sequences that translate to the same CDR3. The chain has TRBV7-9 and TRBJ2-3; D is uncertain. Germline V lookup: CDR1 SEHNR, CDR2 FQNEAQ (reference sequence). This CDR3 is 14 amino acids long. Between the trimmed V and J ends, which lost 1 base and 3 bases, there was a span of 8 bases. CDR3 DNA: TGTGCCAGCAGCTTAGAGGGTAGAACAGATACGCAGTATTTT. As protein: CASSLEGRTDTQYF.